This T cell receptor beta chain was obtained from a study of blood T cell repertoires in COVID-19. Study context: COVID-19 samples collected from the United States, Italy and Spain covered acute and convalescent phases. Sample material is recorded as cDNA or gDNA derived from T cells, B-cell-depleted T cells, or PBMCs.

Per the original data handling: It was from reference gene primer amplification that nucleated cell counts were estimated. Clones were sequenced by immunoSEQ multiplex PCR, and TCRdb holds only the in-frame ones, with some missing. V, J and clone size derive from that table, while D and trimming were established from the DNA sequence. The sample shows 250,000 or so clones, around nine tenths of them seen only once. The sequenced material came from peripheral blood. The clonotype was recovered from an older woman with acute or convalescent COVID-19.

CDR3 in amino acids: CASSPGRVRGNSPLHF. The CDR3 region has the DNA TGTGCCAGCAGCCCCGGGCGGGTGCGGGGTAATTCACCCCTCCACTTT. The chain employs TRBV7-6 and TRBJ1-6; unclear D gene. V was clipped by 5 bases and J by 6 bases, with 17 bases between them. The CDR3 is 16 residues long. CDR1 and CDR2 (germline): SGHVS, FNYEAQ.